What follows is one TCR beta chain and its context. These data are taken from a study of regulatory T cells in long-lasting Graves disease. CDR3 size: 14 residues. In germline, CDR1 is MGHRA, CDR2 YSYEKL. The V end was cut by 4 bases, the J end by 7 bases, with 16 bases between. Arm-PCR of CDR3 regions with iRepertoire HTBI primers generated TCR beta libraries. Via MiXCR, TCRdb re-called the multiplex PCR reads, giving one row per CDR3 protein. The sample contains almost 350,000 distinct CDR3 sequences, around 19% of which appear only once. The time point: persistent/refractory GD, antithyroid drugs over 5 years with positive TRAb. With RNA extracted from PBMCs as input, the TCR library was made.

This TCR was sampled from a female donor with Graves disease. The chain carries TRBV4-1 and TRBJ1-1; D may be TRBD1 (5 bases). This specimen was peripheral blood mononuclear cells (PBMCs), taken when the disease was refractory, from a patient treated with antithyroid drugs. The CDR3 DNA reads TGCGCCAGCAGCCGAACTTGGGGGGAAGTTGAAGCTTTCTTT. This sequence encodes CASSRTWGEVEAFF.